This is a list of T cell receptor beta chains from one sample in a study of identical twins. One entry per CDR3 protein results from TCRdb running MiXCR on the 5' RACE reads. The profile shows about 700,000 distinct CDR3 sequences, over 8.5% of them singletons. Separately, the same data were catalogued under a study of yellow fever vaccine responses in identical twins.

The material sequenced was PBMCs. Source of these receptors: a woman younger than 30 in good health. The CDR3 runs from the conserved cysteine through the conserved F or W. D genes are given only for firm matches. Only some rows state a clone size, as once, few, many or a class for expanded clones.

-	few	TRBV25-1	TRBJ2-3	TGTGCCAGCAGTGATTGGGGACCTAGCACAGATACGCAGTATTTT	CASSDWGPSTDTQYF
-	-	TRBV9	TRBJ2-5	TGTGCCAGCAGCGTTCCCGTTGGGGAAAGAGAGACCCAGTACTTC	CASSVPVGERETQYF
-	-	TRBV5-6	TRBJ2-7	TGTGCCAGCAGCTTGGGCAGGCCTCTCGAGCAGTACTTC	CASSLGRPLEQYF
-	few	TRBV25-1	TRBJ2-4	TGTGCCAGCAGCGGGGTGGCTGTAGCCAAAAACATTCAGTACTTC	CASSGVAVAKNIQYF
-	-	TRBV2	TRBJ2-1	TGTGCCATCACGGGACACCCGAACTACAATGAGCAGTTCTTC	CAITGHPNYNEQFF
-	many	TRBV6-4	TRBJ2-3	TGTGCCAGCAGTGACTCAGGTGGGACAGATACGCAGTATTTT	CASSDSGGTDTQYF
TRBD1	-	TRBV5-1	TRBJ2-5	TGCGCCAGCAGCTGGGGACAGGGGAAGGGAGAGACCCAGTACTTC	CASSWGQGKGETQYF
-	many	TRBV12-3/TRBV12-4	TRBJ1-1	TGTGCCAGCAGTTTACATATCCGGGGGGCAGAGAACACTGAAGCTTTCTTT	CASSLHIRGAENTEAFF
-	-	TRBV18	TRBJ2-7	TGTGCCAGCTCACCACCGAGAGGGGAGCAGTACTTC	CASSPPRGEQYF
-	-	TRBV4-3	TRBJ1-5	TGCGCCAGCAGCCAAGATTGGGGGAGCAATCAGCCCCAGCATTTT	CASSQDWGSNQPQHF
-	-	TRBV11-3	TRBJ2-1	TGTGCCAGCAGCTTAGATTTAAGGGGGGACAATGAGCAGTTCTTC	CASSLDLRGDNEQFF
-	many	TRBV4-1	TRBJ2-7	TGCGCCAGCAGCGCGACTAGTGCGGGACCCTACGAGCAGTACTTC	CASSATSAGPYEQYF
-	-	TRBV28	TRBJ2-7	TGTGCCAGCAGTTTGGTTAGTCCGGACGAGCAGTACTTC	CASSLVSPDEQYF
TRBD2	-	TRBV3-1	TRBJ2-2	TGTGCCAGCAGCCGACGCGGCGGGGGAAACACCGGGGAGCTGTTTTTT	CASSRRGGGNTGELFF
-	-	TRBV20-1	TRBJ2-7	TGCAGTGCTAGAGCACGGAGGGGTAATTACGAGCAGTACTTC	CSARARRGNYEQYF
-	-	TRBV6-1	TRBJ2-3	TGTGCCAGCAGCCAGACATCCTACGGGGATACGCAGTATTTT	CASSQTSYGDTQYF